The 3 T cell receptor beta chains listed next were all sequenced from one sample in a study of CD8 T cells in Susac syndrome. When the RNA was reverse transcribed, random hexamers were used with an input of roughly 0.5 to 1 ug. TCRdb ran MiXCR on the immunoSEQ multiplex PCR reads and lists one entry per CDR3 protein. The repertoire consists of just over 300,000 distinct CDR3 sequences, with around 92% occurring once and the leading ten covering over 0.065%. Specimen: CD4+ T cells from PBMCs. The receptors originated from a human donor with multiple sclerosis.

The V gene is TRBV5-4, the J gene TRBJ2-3, with a tentative D call TRBD1 (6 bases). V was clipped by 5 bases and J by 1 base, with 14 bases between them. Germline V gene data show CDR1 as SGHNT and CDR2 as YYREEE (reference sequence). This CDR3 spans 15 amino acids. CDR3 coding DNA: TGTGCCAGCAGGGCATCAGGGGCTGGCACAGATACGCAGTATTTT. Its protein is CASRASGAGTDTQYF.

V usage is TRBV20-1 and J usage is TRBJ2-2, with a tentative D call TRBD1 (5 bases). This CDR3 is 14 amino acids long. The germline V gene encodes CDR1 DFQATT and CDR2 SNEGSKA (reference sequence). V shed 3 bases and J shed 4 bases, with 12 bases lying between them. CDR3 DNA sequence: TGCAGTGCTAGGGGGCAGGGCGGCACCGGGGAGCTGTTTTTT. It yields the protein CSARGQGGTGELFF.

The CDR3 nucleotides are TGTGCCAGCAGCCCCCAGAGCGGGAGGGAAGAGACCCAGTACTTC. It specifies CASSPQSGREETQYF. The J gene is TRBJ2-5, the V gene TRBV4-2, with 10 bases identical to TRBD2. There are 15 residues in the CDR3. Unmatched junction bases numbered 5, after V lost 4 bases and J lost 3 bases. Germline V gene data show CDR1 as LGHNA and CDR2 as YNFKEQ.